This T cell receptor beta chain was observed in a study of vaccination effects on CD4 cells after COVID-19 (dated by TCRdb to between 2021 and 2022). About the investigation overall: Across the study, the median time from the second dose to post-vaccine sampling was 72 days (range 14 to 241). SARS-CoV-2 spike-specific CD4+ TCR repertoires from before and after mRNA vaccination were compared in COVID-19 convalescent patients and in infection-naive vaccine recipients. The full study included roughly 11 COVID-19 convalescent patients and a few SARS-CoV-2-naive healthy vaccine recipients. The Oncomine TCR Beta short-read assay on an Illumina iSeq 100 was used to sequence cultures from other donors in the study. Summary of the overall study and its limitations: Among healthy vaccine recipients, nearly all vaccine-induced clones were SARS-CoV-2 mono-reactive, and just 1 of 255 was cross-reactive with common cold coronaviruses. Marked clonal contraction was observed in both infection-induced and vaccine-induced clones at late post-vaccination timepoints, consistent with waning T cell responses. The study was limited by a small number of convalescent patients and lacked early post-infection timepoints.

Comments on this clone: Its target antigen remains unknown. It has no much larger one-base neighbor in the sample; base qualities were not kept.

In the ViraFEST assay, PBMC were stimulated with viral peptide pools, and TCR sequencing was then used to find antigen-specific CD4+ T cell clonotypes based on their expansion. After 10 days of culture, CD4+ T cells were isolated with the EasySep CD4+ T cell isolation kit. Participants received two doses of either the BNT162b2 or the mRNA-1273 mRNA SARS-CoV-2 vaccine. The absence of prior SARS-CoV-2 infection in healthy vaccine recipients was confirmed by negative nucleocapsid antibodies before and after vaccination. Fewer than 2.5 million PBMC per well were cultured in IMDM with about 5.1% human AB serum, 8 to 10 IU/ml IL-2 and gentamicin, plus 10 ug/ml peptides. On days 3 and 7, half of the culture medium was replaced with fresh IL-2-containing medium. Unless noted otherwise, every peptide stimulation condition was cultured in triplicate wells. PBMC were separated from whole blood using Ficoll-Paque Plus gradient centrifugation and were then either cryopreserved at -140C or used fresh. The spike proteins of SARS-CoV-2 and of the common cold coronaviruses HCoV-NL63, HCoV-OC43 and HCoV-229E were spanned by overlapping peptide pools. The QIAamp micro DNA kit was used to extract genomic DNA from the cultured CD4+ T cells.

CDR1 is given as MRHNA and CDR2 as SNTAGT, both from the germline V gene. The CDR3, cysteine through phenylalanine, is 14 amino acids long. Left in the record is the CDR3 DNA by itself, 42 bases read in frame from the first base. Cut back by 4 bases and 8 bases, the V and J ends lie 16 bases apart. Library preparation employed the immunoSEQ multiplex PCR assay. DNA from the CD4+ T cells that had been cultured and isolated underwent TCR beta CDR3 sequencing. The paper's data handling went like this. Non-productive TCR sequences were removed and reads were trimmed to the CDR3 region, keeping CDR3s of at least 7 amino acids. The MANAFEST web app was used to identify antigen-specific clonotypes by comparing expansion in peptide wells with expansion in reference cultures. Positive clones required FDR<0.05 expansion versus reference and all other wells, odds ratio above 5, and frequency above 0.1% in two replicate wells. Cross-reactive clonotypes were defined as significantly expanded in SARS-CoV-2 spike wells and in at least one common cold coronavirus spike condition. Using the stringdist R package, CDR3 similarity was measured by Levenshtein distance, and unrooted trees were constructed with ape in R 3.6.1. TCRdb's version of the immuneACCESS table is confined to in-frame rearrangements and falls short of the full clone set. An unresolved V gene accounts for under half of the shortfall where checked; the remainder is of unknown origin. The V and J calls and the clone size are those of that table, but D and trimming were determined from the DNA. The sample records just under 30,000 clones, roughly 74% of which are singletons. The ten largest clonotypes hold 15% to 20% of the sample.

The material sequenced was CD4+ T cells from PBMCs cultured with HCoV-OC43 spike peptides, taken after COVID-19 vaccination. Interpreted using the paper, the cell subset or site label stands for: HCoV-OC43 spike overlapping peptide pool stimulation. The sequence is built from TRBV6-4 and TRBJ2-3; a tentative D call is TRBD2 (5 bases match). The TCR originated in a human donor who received a COVID-19 vaccine. The DNA sequence is TGTGCCAGCAGTGTAGAGGGAAGTTTGGCTACGCAGTATTTT. This gives the protein CASSVEGSLATQYF.